This is a list of T cell receptor beta chains from one sample in a study of graft-versus-host responses after intestinal transplantation. The repertoire was sequenced with immunoSEQ multiplex PCR; TCRdb's copy has only in-frame clones and lacks some. The repertoire holds about 70,000 clones, with roughly 87% as singletons. Their antigen targets remain unknown. Sample: unstimulated CD8+ T cells sorted from spleen or lymph node cells, taken before intestinal transplant. The receptors were gathered from a human donor who received an intestinal transplant. Each CDR3 is given without its conserved first and last residue. The D gene is left open where the match is weak.

J | V | D | CDR3
TRBJ2-5 | TRBV15 | . | ATSPLRGPLMY
TRBJ2-3 | TRBV5-1 | TRBD1 | ASSLGTGSGSTDTQY
TRBJ2-7 | TRBV9 | TRBD2 | ASSVGGRPSYEQY
TRBJ2-1 | TRBV6-1 | . | ASIQDEQF
TRBJ2-7 | TRBV9 | TRBD1 | ASSVGGQGATYEQY
TRBJ2-7 | TRBV27 | . | ASSPATGSYEQY
TRBJ2-6 | TRBV4-1 | TRBD1 | ASSLTGTGGSGANVLT
TRBJ1-2 | TRBV19 | TRBD1 | ASSPRTGRDGYT
TRBJ2-4 | TRBV29-1 | . | SVEDGPPQNIQY
TRBJ2-5 | TRBV9 | . | ASSVDGTHGGETQY
TRBJ2-1 | TRBV9 | TRBD2 | ASCPAGGVEQF
TRBJ1-1 | TRBV29-1 | . | SVEDEGVEAF
TRBJ2-3 | TRBV5-6 | . | ASSSPDTQY
TRBJ2-1 | TRBV21-1 | . | ASQWSRPDCNEQF
TRBJ2-4 | TRBV13 | . | ASSGRQDGKNIQY
TRBJ1-2 | TRBV20-1 | TRBD1 | SAKTGGGYT
TRBJ2-2 | TRBV27 | . | ASSSTGETNTGELF
TRBJ2-1 | TRBV4-1 | . | ASSLWSNEQF
TRBJ1-1 | TRBV10-3 | . | ATRAGTFLANTEAF
TRBJ2-3 | TRBV6-1 | TRBD2 | ASSRTSGGTDTQY
TRBJ1-5 | TRBV7-3 | . | ASSLGLNQPQH
TRBJ1-1 | TRBV5-6 | TRBD1 | ASSQVNRGPNTEAF
TRBJ2-7 | TRBV4-1 | . | ASSQTGSPGEQY
. | TRBV7-9 | . | ASSTGTYEQY
TRBJ2-4 | TRBV20-1 | . | SASREDIQY
TRBJ1-1 | TRBV5-1 | TRBD1 | ASSLVGQGAPEAF
TRBJ2-1 | TRBV9 | . | ASSAQGLSYNEQF
TRBJ1-1 | TRBV13 | . | ASSPWAGANTEAF
TRBJ2-5 | TRBV6-5 | . | ASSPTGTQGETQY
TRBJ1-1 | TRBV5-5 | . | ASSFVGTEAF
TRBJ2-1 | TRBV11-2 | . | ASSLTDHEQF
TRBJ2-1 | TRBV19 | TRBD2 | ASSSGLVSYNEQF
TRBJ1-2 | TRBV11-3 | . | ASSTSTDGRGYT
TRBJ2-3 | TRBV11-2 | . | ASSYAGDTQY
TRBJ1-6 | TRBV7-9 | TRBD1 | ASSPRTGNNSPLH
TRBJ1-2 | TRBV19 | . | ASSTSNYGYT
TRBJ2-3 | TRBV15 | . | ATSSRGAPDTQY
TRBJ1-6 | TRBV4-2 | . | ASSQGGSSPLH
TRBJ2-1 | TRBV19 | . | ASSIGLAEQF
TRBJ1-2 | TRBV6-5 | TRBD1 | ASSSDRVGYGYT
TRBJ1-1 | TRBV5-1 | TRBD1 | ASSFLGTAGTEAF
TRBJ2-5 | TRBV5-6 | . | ASSLPDGKTQY
TRBJ2-5 | TRBV18 | TRBD2 | ASSGTSGQETQY
TRBJ2-7 | TRBV29-1 | TRBD1 | SVVRDRGSNEQY
TRBJ1-6 | TRBV27 | . | ASSLGGVGLH
TRBJ1-3 | TRBV4-2 | . | ASSPGGAPPNTIY
TRBJ2-1 | TRBV7-3 | TRBD2 | ASSLRGDEQF
TRBJ1-1 | TRBV5-1 | . | ASSPGSGEAF
TRBJ1-2 | TRBV27 | . | ASTTVGGVGYT
TRBJ2-7 | TRBV27 | . | ASSSSSYHEQY
TRBJ2-7 | TRBV4-1 | . | ASSQDGQKSYEQY
TRBJ2-3 | TRBV9 | . | ASSVEAGALDTQY
TRBJ1-2 | TRBV2 | TRBD1 | ASSDPPDRDQNYGYT
TRBJ2-7 | TRBV5-6 | TRBD2 | ASSLVGGTSSYEQY
TRBJ2-2 | TRBV19 | . | ASSISLPTATGELF